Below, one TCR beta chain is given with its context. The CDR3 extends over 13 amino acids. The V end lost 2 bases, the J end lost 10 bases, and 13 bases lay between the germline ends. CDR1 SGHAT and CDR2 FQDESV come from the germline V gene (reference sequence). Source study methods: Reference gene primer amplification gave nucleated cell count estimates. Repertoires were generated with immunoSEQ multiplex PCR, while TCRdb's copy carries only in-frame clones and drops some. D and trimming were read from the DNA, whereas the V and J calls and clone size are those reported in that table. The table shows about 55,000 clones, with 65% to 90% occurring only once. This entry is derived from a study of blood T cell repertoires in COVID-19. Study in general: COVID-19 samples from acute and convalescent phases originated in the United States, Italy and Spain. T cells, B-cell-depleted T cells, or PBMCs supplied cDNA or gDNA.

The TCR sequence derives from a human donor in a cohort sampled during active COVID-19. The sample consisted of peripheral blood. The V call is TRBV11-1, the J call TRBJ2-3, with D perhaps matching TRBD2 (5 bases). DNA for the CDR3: TGTGCCAGCAGCTTACTTAGCGTCACCCCGCAGTATTTT. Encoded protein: CASSLLSVTPQYF.